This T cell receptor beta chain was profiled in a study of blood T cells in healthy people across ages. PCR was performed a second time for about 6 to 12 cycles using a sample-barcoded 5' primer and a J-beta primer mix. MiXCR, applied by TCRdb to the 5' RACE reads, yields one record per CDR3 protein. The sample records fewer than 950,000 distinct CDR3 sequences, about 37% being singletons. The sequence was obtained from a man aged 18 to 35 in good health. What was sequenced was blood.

CDR3 amino acids: CASSLGLAGASYEQYF. The CDR3 nucleotides read TGTGCCAGCAGCTTAGGACTAGCGGGGGCTTCCTACGAGCAGTACTTC. The J gene is TRBJ2-7, the V gene TRBV7-2, with 12 nucleotides matching TRBD2. The junction had 2 bases not matched to a gene; V was cut back by 1 base and J by 1 base. CDR1 and CDR2 (germline): SGHTA, FQGNSA. The CDR3 has 16 residues.